A selection of T cell receptor beta chains follows, all from one sample in a study of shared clonotypes between healthy human individuals. TCRdb keeps only in-frame clones here, not all; method: immunoSEQ multiplex PCR. The sample carries about 490,000 clones, 60% to 85% recorded once. Sequencing was done on a sample of PBMCs. The source of these receptors is a woman aged 40 to 55 in good health. Some clones in this sample may be carry-over from other donors' samples. Each CDR3 is given with its conserved first and last residue. The D gene is left open where the match is weak. The listing skips clone size in some rows; elsewhere it reads once, few, many or a size class.

clone_size j_call v_call d_call cdr3_aa cdr3_nt
once TRBJ1-5 TRBV30 NA CAWSVILRGTYSNQPQHF TGTGCCTGGAGTGTGATTTTGCGGGGGACGTATAGCAATCAGCCCCAGCATTTT
NA TRBJ2-5 TRBV7-3 TRBD2 CASSPLAGEKTQYF TGTGCCAGCAGCCCGCTAGCGGGTGAAAAGACCCAGTACTTC
NA TRBJ2-5 TRBV5-4 TRBD1 CASSLVGRGREQETQYF TGTGCCAGCAGCTTGGTCGGCAGGGGGCGCGAACAAGAGACCCAGTACTTC
many TRBJ1-1 TRBV7-2 NA CASSLLSETEAFF TGTGCCAGCAGCTTACTTTCGGAGACTGAAGCTTTCTTT
NA TRBJ2-3 TRBV7-9 NA CASSQYLSQRLATDTQYF TGTGCCAGCAGCCAATACCTCTCCCAGCGGTTGGCCACAGATACGCAGTATTTT
few TRBJ1-4 TRBV5-1 NA CASSYQGATNEKLFF TGCGCCAGCAGCTATCAGGGTGCAACTAATGAAAAACTGTTTTTT
once TRBJ2-2 TRBV15 NA CATSRDRNSVNTGELFF TGTGCCACCAGCAGAGATCGGAATAGCGTGAACACCGGGGAGCTGTTTTTT
NA TRBJ1-3 TRBV28 TRBD1 CASSLWQGQGHTIYF TGTGCCAGCAGTTTATGGCAGGGACAGGGACACACCATATATTTT
NA TRBJ1-1 TRBV30 NA CAWSAWGRNTEAFF TGTGCCTGGAGTGCTTGGGGAAGGAACACTGAAGCTTTCTTT
few TRBJ2-1 TRBV5-4 NA CASRRTGGPSYNEQFF TGTGCCAGCAGAAGGACCGGGGGACCCTCCTACAATGAGCAGTTCTTC
few TRBJ2-7 TRBV5-1 NA CASSLVAYEQYF TGCGCCAGCAGCTTGGTGGCTTACGAGCAGTACTTC
NA TRBJ1-4 TRBV4-1 NA CASSLGGKNEKLFF TGCGCCAGCAGCCTGGGGGGGAAGAATGAAAAACTGTTTTTT
NA TRBJ2-3 TRBV5-1 TRBD2 CASSLVTSGEGDTQYF TGCGCCAGCAGCTTGGTGACTAGCGGAGAGGGGGATACGCAGTATTTT
NA TRBJ2-3 TRBV11-3 TRBD1 CASSLCTDREFRDTQYF TGTGCCAGCAGCTTATGCACGGACAGGGAGTTTAGAGATACGCAGTATTTT
NA TRBJ2-7 TRBV27 TRBD1 CASSLRTGSFYEQYF TGTGCCAGCAGTCTAAGGACAGGGTCCTTCTACGAGCAGTACTTC
NA TRBJ1-1 TRBV28 NA CASSPTRAALNTEAFF TGTGCCAGCAGCCCTACCCGGGCAGCATTGAACACTGAAGCTTTCTTT
NA TRBJ1-3 TRBV7-8 NA CASSLDFGQSSGNTIYF TGTGCCAGCAGCTTAGATTTCGGGCAGAGCTCTGGAAACACCATATATTTT
NA TRBJ1-2 TRBV7-9 NA CASSPQRQYGYTF TGTGCCAGCAGCCCCCAGCGACAATATGGCTACACCTTC
NA TRBJ1-5 TRBV28 NA CASRDSNQPQHF TGTGCCAGCAGGGATAGCAATCAGCCCCAGCATTTT
NA TRBJ2-7 TRBV5-3 NA CASSLGTGALYEQYF TGTGCCAGCAGCTTGGGGACCGGAGCGTTATACGAGCAGTACTTC
NA TRBJ2-7 TRBV28 NA CASSFSSYEQYF TGTGCCAGCAGTTTCAGCTCCTACGAGCAGTACTTC
few TRBJ2-7 TRBV30 TRBD2 CAWTSGRLLEQYF TGTGCCTGGACTAGCGGGAGGCTCCTCGAGCAGTACTTC
few TRBJ1-1 TRBV4-1 NA CASSPFSGDVTEAFF TGCGCCAGCAGCCCGTTCAGCGGGGACGTCACTGAAGCTTTCTTT
NA TRBJ2-3 TRBV7-2 NA CASSFGGSSSTDTQYF TGTGCCAGCAGCTTCGGTGGCTCTTCTAGCACAGATACGCAGTATTTT
NA TRBJ2-1 TRBV4-1 TRBD2 CASSQDQLALTRSYNEQFF TGCGCCAGCAGCCAAGATCAACTAGCGTTAACCCGCTCCTACAATGAGCAGTTCTTC
few TRBJ1-5 TRBV20-1 NA CSASRGQPQHF TGCAGTGCGAGCAGGGGTCAGCCCCAGCATTTT
NA TRBJ2-1 TRBV7-9 NA CASSLATGAYSDEQFF TGTGCCAGCAGCTTAGCAACCGGGGCCTACAGCGATGAGCAGTTCTTC
NA TRBJ2-1 TRBV29-1 TRBD1 CSVTGGSYSEQFF TGCAGCGTTACAGGGGGATCCTACAGTGAGCAGTTCTTC
NA TRBJ2-7 TRBV7-2 NA CASSLGSGLYEQYF TGTGCCAGCAGCTTAGGAAGTGGGTTATACGAGCAGTACTTC
NA TRBJ2-1 TRBV25-1 TRBD1 CASTGQGFYEQFF TGTGCCAGCACCGGACAGGGCTTCTATGAGCAGTTCTTC
NA TRBJ2-5 TRBV5-1 NA CASSHTGQIVETQYF TGCGCCAGCAGCCATACCGGACAGATCGTGGAGACCCAGTACTTC
NA TRBJ2-5 TRBV28 TRBD1 CASRRGTGRQETQYF TGTGCCAGCAGACGCGGGACAGGGAGACAAGAGACCCAGTACTTC
NA TRBJ1-2 TRBV7-9 NA CASTSFQQAGYGYTF TGTGCCAGCACCTCGTTCCAACAGGCAGGCTATGGCTACACCTTC
NA TRBJ2-3 TRBV9 NA CASSARTRGADTQYF TGTGCCAGCAGCGCCCGGACTAGGGGGGCAGATACGCAGTATTTT
NA TRBJ2-2 TRBV5-1 NA CASSTTGGAVSGGELFF TGCGCCAGCAGCACCACTGGCGGGGCGGTTTCCGGCGGGGAGCTGTTTTTT
NA TRBJ1-2 TRBV28 NA CASSGDTGTSGYTF TGTGCCAGCAGTGGGGACACAGGGACTTCTGGCTACACCTTC
NA TRBJ2-1 TRBV19 TRBD2 CASSLAGGTQRHNEQFF TGTGCCAGTAGTCTAGCGGGAGGTACTCAACGGCACAATGAGCAGTTCTTC
NA TRBJ2-2 TRBV6-5 NA CASSYVRVPGELFF TGTGCCAGCAGTTACGTCAGGGTCCCCGGGGAGCTGTTTTTT
NA TRBJ2-1 TRBV5-1 TRBD2 CASNVAGRVIDEQFF TGCGCCAGCAATGTAGCGGGAAGGGTAATAGATGAGCAGTTCTTC
NA TRBJ2-3 TRBV28 NA CASSALGEYTQYF TGTGCCAGCAGTGCGCTCGGGGAGTATACGCAGTATTTT
once TRBJ2-2 TRBV4-3 NA CASSQDRSSGNTGELFF TGCGCCAGCAGCCAAGATAGGAGTAGCGGGAACACCGGGGAGCTGTTTTTT
NA TRBJ2-5 TRBV18 NA CASSRQGHQETQYF TGTGCCAGCTCACGTCAGGGCCACCAAGAGACCCAGTACTTC
NA TRBJ2-2 TRBV4-2 TRBD2 CASSQDLGGSPNTGELFF TGTGCCAGCAGCCAAGATCTGGGCGGGAGCCCGAACACCGGGGAGCTGTTTTTT
NA TRBJ1-1 TRBV19 NA CASSIAGREAFF TGTGCCAGTAGTATTGCAGGGAGAGAAGCTTTCTTT
NA TRBJ2-3 TRBV27 NA CASSLSVGSLSTDTQYF TGTGCCAGCAGTTTATCGGTCGGTAGCCTCTCCACAGATACGCAGTATTTT
NA TRBJ1-2 TRBV9 NA CASSVGEGDYGYTF TGTGCCAGCAGCGTAGGGGAGGGGGACTATGGCTACACCTTC
NA TRBJ2-7 TRBV28 NA CASSSPSTYEQYF TGTGCCAGCAGTTCCCCTTCCACCTACGAGCAGTACTTC
NA TRBJ2-1 TRBV30 NA CAWSTGEGFYNEQFF TGTGCCTGGAGTACAGGTGAGGGGTTCTACAATGAGCAGTTCTTC
NA TRBJ2-5 TRBV11-2 TRBD1 CASSLYRGQGETQYF TGTGCCAGCAGCTTATACCGGGGACAGGGAGAGACCCAGTACTTC
once TRBJ2-1 TRBV7-2 NA CASSLEGRGLLNEQFF TGTGCCAGCAGCTTAGAGGGGCGGGGGCTATTAAATGAGCAGTTCTTC
few TRBJ1-2 TRBV28 NA CASRPASSSYGYTF TGTGCCAGCAGACCAGCGAGCAGCTCCTATGGCTACACCTTC
few TRBJ2-1 TRBV2 NA CASSEGPYNEQFF TGTGCCAGCAGTGAGGGCCCCTACAATGAGCAGTTCTTC
NA TRBJ2-7 TRBV11-2 NA CATGVKRYSYEQYF TGTGCCACCGGCGTTAAGCGGTACTCCTACGAGCAGTACTTC
NA TRBJ1-2 TRBV28 NA CASQYGPYGYTF TGTGCCAGCCAATACGGACCCTATGGCTACACCTTC
few TRBJ1-4 TRBV10-1 NA CASSPGPGTTNEKLFF TGCGCCAGCAGTCCGGGACCCGGAACAACTAATGAAAAACTGTTTTTT
NA TRBJ2-7 TRBV29-1 NA CSVVRLNSYEQYF TGCAGCGTTGTAAGATTAAACTCCTACGAGCAGTACTTC
NA TRBJ1-2 TRBV6-1 TRBD1 CASSENRGRDGYTF TGTGCCAGCAGTGAGAACAGGGGGCGGGATGGCTACACCTTC
NA TRBJ2-7 TRBV30 NA CAWSALSYEQYF TGTGCCTGGAGTGCCCTATCCTACGAGCAGTACTTC
few TRBJ1-3 TRBV28 NA CASRVGSGNTIYF TGTGCCAGCAGGGTAGGCTCTGGAAACACCATATATTTT